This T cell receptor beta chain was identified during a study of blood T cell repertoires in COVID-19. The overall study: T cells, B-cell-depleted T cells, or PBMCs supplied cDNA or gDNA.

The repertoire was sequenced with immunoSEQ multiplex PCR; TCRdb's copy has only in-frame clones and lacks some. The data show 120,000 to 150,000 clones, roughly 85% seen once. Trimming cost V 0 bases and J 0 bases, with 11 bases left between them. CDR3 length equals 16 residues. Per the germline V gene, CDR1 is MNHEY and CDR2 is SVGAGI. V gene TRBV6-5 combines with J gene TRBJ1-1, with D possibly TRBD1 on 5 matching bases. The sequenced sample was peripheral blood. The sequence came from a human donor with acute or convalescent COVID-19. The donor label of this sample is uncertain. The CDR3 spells CASSYSGRVMNTEAFF. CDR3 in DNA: TGTGCCAGCAGTTACTCTGGCAGGGTTATGAACACTGAAGCTTTCTTT.